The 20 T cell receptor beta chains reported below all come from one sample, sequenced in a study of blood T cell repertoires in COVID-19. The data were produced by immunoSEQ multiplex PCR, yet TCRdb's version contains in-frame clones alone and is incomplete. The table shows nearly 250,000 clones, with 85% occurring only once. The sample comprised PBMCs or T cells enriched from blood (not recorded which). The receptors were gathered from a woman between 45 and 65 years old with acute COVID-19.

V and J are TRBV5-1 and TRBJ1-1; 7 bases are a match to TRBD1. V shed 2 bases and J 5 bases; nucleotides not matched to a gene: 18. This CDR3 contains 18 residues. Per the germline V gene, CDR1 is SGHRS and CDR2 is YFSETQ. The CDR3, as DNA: TGCGCCAGCAGCTTTTACAGGGGCAGGGTGGAGTCAGAAACTGAAGCTTTCTTT. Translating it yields CASSFYRGRVESETEAFF.

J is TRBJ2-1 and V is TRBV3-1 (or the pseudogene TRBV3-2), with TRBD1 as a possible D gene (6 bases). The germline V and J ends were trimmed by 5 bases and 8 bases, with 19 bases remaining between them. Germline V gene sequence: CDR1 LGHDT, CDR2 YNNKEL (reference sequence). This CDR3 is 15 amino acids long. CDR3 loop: CASSYTGPSGDEQFF. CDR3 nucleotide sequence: TGTGCCAGCAGCTACACAGGGCCCTCGGGCGATGAGCAGTTCTTC.

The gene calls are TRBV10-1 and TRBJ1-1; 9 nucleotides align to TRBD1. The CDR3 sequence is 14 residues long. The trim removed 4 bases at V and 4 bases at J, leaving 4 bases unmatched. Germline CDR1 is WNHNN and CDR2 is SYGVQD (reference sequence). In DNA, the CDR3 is TGCGCCAGCAGTGTAGGGACAGGGATCACTGAAGCTTTCTTT. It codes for CASSVGTGITEAFF.

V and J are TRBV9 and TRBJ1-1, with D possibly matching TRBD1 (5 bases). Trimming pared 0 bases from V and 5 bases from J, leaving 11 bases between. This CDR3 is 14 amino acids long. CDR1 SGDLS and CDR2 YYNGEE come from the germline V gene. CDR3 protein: CASSVDSQGTEAFF. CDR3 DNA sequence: TGTGCCAGCAGCGTAGATAGCCAGGGTACTGAAGCTTTCTTT. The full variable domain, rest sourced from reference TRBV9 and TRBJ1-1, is DSGVTQTPKHLITATGQRVTLRCSPRSGDLSVYWYQQSLDQGLQFLIQYYNGEERAKGNILERFSAQQFPDLHSELNLSSLELGDSALYFCASSVDSQGTEAFFGQGTRLTVV.

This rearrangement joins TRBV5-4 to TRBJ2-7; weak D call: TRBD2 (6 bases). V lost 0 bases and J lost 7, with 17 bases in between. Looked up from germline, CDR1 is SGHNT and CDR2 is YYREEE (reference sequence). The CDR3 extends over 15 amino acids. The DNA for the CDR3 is TGTGCCAGCAGCTTGGAAGGGACTTCCCGGATGGAGCAGTACTTC. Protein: CASSLEGTSRMEQYF.

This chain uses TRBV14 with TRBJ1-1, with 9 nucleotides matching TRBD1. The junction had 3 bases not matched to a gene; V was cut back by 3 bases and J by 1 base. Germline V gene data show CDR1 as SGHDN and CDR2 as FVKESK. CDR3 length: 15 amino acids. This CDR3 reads CASSHRTGANTEAFF. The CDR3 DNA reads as TGTGCCAGCAGCCACCGGACAGGGGCGAACACTGAAGCTTTCTTT.

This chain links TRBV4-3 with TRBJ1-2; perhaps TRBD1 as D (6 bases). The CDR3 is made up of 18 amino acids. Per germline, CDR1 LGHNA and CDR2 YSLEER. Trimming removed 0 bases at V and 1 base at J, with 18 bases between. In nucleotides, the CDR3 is TGCGCCAGCAGCCAAGATGGCCCCACAGGGCCCTTTAACTATGGCTACACCTTC. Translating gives CASSQDGPTGPFNYGYTF.

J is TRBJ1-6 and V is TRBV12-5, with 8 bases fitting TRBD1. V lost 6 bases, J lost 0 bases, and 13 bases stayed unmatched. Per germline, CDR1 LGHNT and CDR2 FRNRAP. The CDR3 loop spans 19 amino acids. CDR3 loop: CASGNYRGQGLSYNSPLHF. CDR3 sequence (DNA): TGTGCTAGTGGCAACTACCGTGGACAGGGACTCTCCTATAATTCACCCCTCCACTTT.

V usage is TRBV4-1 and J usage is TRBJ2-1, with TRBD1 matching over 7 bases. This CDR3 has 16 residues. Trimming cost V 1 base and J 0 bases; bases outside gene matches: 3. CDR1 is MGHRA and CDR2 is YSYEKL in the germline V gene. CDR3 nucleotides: TGCGCCAGCAGCCAAGGGGGACAGAGCTCCTACAATGAGCAGTTCTTC. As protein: CASSQGGQSSYNEQFF.

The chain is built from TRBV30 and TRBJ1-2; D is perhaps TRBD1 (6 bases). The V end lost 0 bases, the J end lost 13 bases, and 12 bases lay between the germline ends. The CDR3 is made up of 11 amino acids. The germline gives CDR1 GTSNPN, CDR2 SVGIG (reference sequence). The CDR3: CAWSVQGRCTF. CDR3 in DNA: TGTGCCTGGAGTGTACAGGGCCGATGCACCTTC.

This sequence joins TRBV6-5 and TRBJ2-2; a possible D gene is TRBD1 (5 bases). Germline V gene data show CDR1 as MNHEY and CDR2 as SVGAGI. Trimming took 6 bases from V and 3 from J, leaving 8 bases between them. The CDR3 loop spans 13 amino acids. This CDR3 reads CASRRQHTGELFF. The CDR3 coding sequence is TGTGCCAGCAGACGACAGCACACCGGGGAGCTGTTTTTT.

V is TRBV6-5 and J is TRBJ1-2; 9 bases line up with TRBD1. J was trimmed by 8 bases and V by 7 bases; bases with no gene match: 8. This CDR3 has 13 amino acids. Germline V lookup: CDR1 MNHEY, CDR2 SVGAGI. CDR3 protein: CASIRPGQGGYTF. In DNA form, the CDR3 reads TGTGCCAGCATCCGACCTGGACAGGGGGGCTACACCTTC.

The CDR3 sequence is CASSIALARTEAFF. The CDR3 region has the DNA TGTGCCAGTAGTATAGCGTTGGCCCGCACTGAAGCTTTCTTT. V gene TRBV19 combines with J gene TRBJ1-1; D is ambiguous. Trimming took off 1 base at V and 4 bases at J, with 10 bases between the two ends. This CDR3 is 14 amino acids long. Germline loops: CDR1 LNHDA, CDR2 SQIVND (reference sequence).

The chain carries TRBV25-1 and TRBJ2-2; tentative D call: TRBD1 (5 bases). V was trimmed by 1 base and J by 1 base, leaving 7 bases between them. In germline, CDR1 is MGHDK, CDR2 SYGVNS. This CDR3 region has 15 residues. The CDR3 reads CASSELDRNTGELFF. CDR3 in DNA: TGTGCCAGCAGTGAATTAGACAGGAACACCGGGGAGCTGTTTTTT.

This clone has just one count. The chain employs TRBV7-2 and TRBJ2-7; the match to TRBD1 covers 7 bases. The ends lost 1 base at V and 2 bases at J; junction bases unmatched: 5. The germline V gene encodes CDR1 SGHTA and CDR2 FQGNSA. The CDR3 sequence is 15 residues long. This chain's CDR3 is CASSLDWGQPYEQYF. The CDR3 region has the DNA TGTGCCAGCAGCTTAGACTGGGGACAGCCCTACGAGCAGTACTTC. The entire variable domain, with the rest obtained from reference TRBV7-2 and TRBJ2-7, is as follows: GAGVSQSPSNKVTEKGKDVELRCDPISGHTALYWYRQSLGQGLEFLIYFQGNSAPDKSGLPSDRFSAERTGGSVSTLTIQRTQQEDSAVYLCASSLDWGQPYEQYFGPGTRLTVT.

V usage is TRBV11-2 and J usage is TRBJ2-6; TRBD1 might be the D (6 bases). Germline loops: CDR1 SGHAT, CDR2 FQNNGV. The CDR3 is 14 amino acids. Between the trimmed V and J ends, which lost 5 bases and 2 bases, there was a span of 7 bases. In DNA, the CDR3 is TGTGCCAGCAGCCACAGGGCTGGGGCCAACGTCCTGACTTTC. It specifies CASSHRAGANVLTF.

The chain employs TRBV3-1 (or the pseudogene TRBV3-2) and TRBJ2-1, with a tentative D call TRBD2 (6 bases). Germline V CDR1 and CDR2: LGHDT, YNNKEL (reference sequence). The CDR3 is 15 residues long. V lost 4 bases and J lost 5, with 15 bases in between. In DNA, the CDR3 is TGTGCCAGCAGCCGAGGAGGGCCCCTGGACAATGAGCAGTTCTTC. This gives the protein CASSRGGPLDNEQFF.

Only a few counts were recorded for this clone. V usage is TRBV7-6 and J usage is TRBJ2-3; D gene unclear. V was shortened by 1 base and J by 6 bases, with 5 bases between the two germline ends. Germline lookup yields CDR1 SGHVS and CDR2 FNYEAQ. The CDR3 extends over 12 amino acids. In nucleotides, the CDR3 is TGTGCCAGCAGCTTAGTTGGCGATACGCAGTATTTT. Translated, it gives CASSLVGDTQYF.

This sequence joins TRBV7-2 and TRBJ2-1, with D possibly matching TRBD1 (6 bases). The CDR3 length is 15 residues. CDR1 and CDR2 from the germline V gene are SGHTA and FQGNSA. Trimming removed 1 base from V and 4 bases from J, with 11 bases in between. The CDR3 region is CASSLDGQKYNEQFF. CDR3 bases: TGTGCCAGCAGCTTAGATGGACAGAAATACAATGAGCAGTTCTTC. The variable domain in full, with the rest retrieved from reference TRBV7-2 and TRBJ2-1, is GAGVSQSPSNKVTEKGKDVELRCDPISGHTALYWYRQSLGQGLEFLIYFQGNSAPDKSGLPSDRFSAERTGGSVSTLTIQRTQQEDSAVYLCASSLDGQKYNEQFFGPGTRLTVL.

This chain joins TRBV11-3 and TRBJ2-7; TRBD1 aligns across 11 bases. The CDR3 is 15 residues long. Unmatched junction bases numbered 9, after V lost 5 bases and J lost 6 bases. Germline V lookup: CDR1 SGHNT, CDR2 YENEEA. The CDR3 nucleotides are TGTGCCAGCAGCGTCGCCTCCGGGACAGGGGGCGAGCAGTACTTC. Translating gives CASSVASGTGGEQYF.